The following is a T cell receptor beta chain sequence with its context. The data were taken from a study of CD8 T cells in Susac syndrome. The study sequenced TCR beta in blood CD8+ and CD4+ T cells. The multiple sclerosis control group was made up of treatment-naive patients with stable or active relapsing-remitting disease. CDR1 SGHAT and CDR2 FQDESV come from the germline V gene (reference sequence). J was trimmed by 0 bases and V by 4 bases; bases with no gene match: 2. The CDR3 consists of 15 residues. An amount of RNA that ranged from roughly 0.5 to 1 ug was reverse transcribed with random hexamers. The method of amplification for TCR beta CDR3 was immunoSEQ multiplex PCR, covering 54 Vbeta and 13 Jbeta. In TCRdb, the immunoSEQ multiplex PCR reads were re-called with MiXCR into one record per CDR3 protein. The sample lists 140,000 or so distinct CDR3 sequences, roughly 96% seen once, with 0.11% in the top ten.

This receptor was taken from a human donor with multiple sclerosis. Sequencing was performed on CD4+ T cells from PBMCs. The chain carries TRBV11-1 and TRBJ1-4; TRBD1 matches 7 bases. CDR3 nucleotide sequence: TGTGCCAGCAGCTCCGGGACAGCAACTAATGAAAAACTGTTTTTT. Translation: CASSSGTATNEKLFF.